This T cell receptor (beta chain) is drawn from a study of cytomegalovirus exposure and HLA in healthy donors. Looking at the study overall: Around 180 million T cells yielded more than 90 million unique TCR beta sequences, as an earlier analysis found.

In the case of this clone: Antigen unknown.

This CDR3 contains 12 residues. Unmatched junction bases numbered 6, after V lost 4 bases and J lost 9 bases. The V gene's germline CDR1 is SGHRS and CDR2 YFSETQ. Researchers ran the PCR with 60 Vbeta and 13 Jbeta primers. TCRdb's copy holds only in-frame clones and misses some; the assay was immunoSEQ multiplex PCR. This table holds more than 55,000 clones. Study outcomes and limitations: Most sequenced TCRs were rare (though some public TCRs occurred in many donors).

Input material: PBMCs. This sequence originates from a woman aged 40 to 55 in good health and CMV-seropositive. The genes are TRBV5-1 and TRBJ1-1, with TRBD1 matching over 7 bases. CDR3 in DNA: TGCGCCAGCAGCGTTGACAGGGCGCAAGCTTTCTTT. Amino acids: CASSVDRAQAFF. Combining the CDR3 with reference TRBV5-1 and TRBJ1-1 gives the whole variable domain KAGVTQTPRYLIKTRGQQVTLSCSPISGHRSVSWYQQTPGQGLQFLFEYFSETQRNKGNFPGRFSGRQFSNSRSEMNVSTLELGDSALYLCASSVDRAQAFFGQGTRLTVV.